The source of this TCR beta chain is a study of blood T cell repertoires in COVID-19. Background on the study: T cells, B-cell-depleted T cells, or PBMCs supplied cDNA or gDNA.

This CDR3 spans 17 amino acids. The V segment lost 0 bases and the J segment 4 bases; nucleotides outside the gene matches: 5. Looked up from germline, CDR1 is LGHDT and CDR2 is YNNKEL (reference sequence). Clones were read by immunoSEQ multiplex PCR, and TCRdb kept only the in-frame ones, dropping some. Among 300,000 to 400,000 clones, 85% to 90% were seen once, and the ten largest hold 3%. The chain recombines TRBV3-1 (or the pseudogene TRBV3-2) with TRBJ2-6; 8 nucleotides align to TRBD2. Sequencing was performed on peripheral blood. This TCR was recovered from a human donor in a cohort sampled during active COVID-19. The CDR3 DNA is TGTGCCAGCAGCCAAGATGGCAGCGGGAGAGGGGCCAACGTCCTGACTTTC. As protein: CASSQDGSGRGANVLTF.